Following are 13 T cell receptor beta chains from one sample sequenced in a study of blood T cell repertoires in COVID-19. TCRdb keeps only in-frame clones here, not all; method: immunoSEQ multiplex PCR. In the table there are around 300,000 clones, approximately 89% of which are singletons. What was sequenced was peripheral blood. The receptors stem from a woman between 25 and 40 years old with COVID-19, enrolled during active disease.

This rearrangement joins TRBV6-5 to TRBJ1-1, with D possibly matching TRBD1 (5 bases). CDR3 length equals 11 residues. The V and J ends lost 5 bases and 8 bases respectively, with 9 bases between them. Germline V gene lookup returns CDR1 MNHEY and CDR2 SVGAGI. CDR3 DNA sequence: TGTGCCAGCAGTCGGGGGGGGGAAGCTTTCTTT. Protein: CASSRGGEAFF.

The chain uses TRBV7-3 and TRBJ1-4; D perhaps matches TRBD1 (6 bases). The V and J ends lost 5 bases and 7 bases respectively, with 11 bases between them. The length of the CDR3 is 13 residues. From germline, CDR1 is SGHTA and CDR2 FQGTGA. CDR3 sequence: CASSQGSGEKLFF. In DNA, the CDR3 is TGTGCCAGCAGCCAGGGGAGTGGTGAAAAACTGTTTTTT.

The V call is TRBV10-2, the J call TRBJ1-1; the D is unclear. This CDR3 spans 13 amino acids. Germline lookup yields CDR1 WSHSY and CDR2 SAAADI. This CDR3 reads CASTWRGDTEAFF. In DNA form, the CDR3 reads TGCGCGTCGACCTGGCGGGGAGACACTGAAGCTTTCTTT.

In its sample, this clone was seen a few times. The chain uses TRBV11-1 and TRBJ1-2; TRBD1 agrees at 7 bases. Germline V CDR1 and CDR2: SGHAT, FQDESV (reference sequence). The junction had 6 bases not matched to a gene; V was cut back by 6 bases and J by 5 bases. The CDR3 has 13 amino acids. CDR3: CASSSDREYGYTF. The CDR3 region has the DNA TGTGCCAGCAGTTCCGACAGGGAGTATGGCTACACCTTC.

The chain employs TRBV28 and TRBJ1-3; 7 bases line up with TRBD1. J was trimmed by 2 bases and V by 5 bases; bases with no gene match: 6. Germline CDR1 MDHEN, CDR2 SYDVKM. The CDR3 extends over 15 amino acids. The CDR3 nucleotides read TGTGCCAGCAGTCCCCCCAGGGGGGCTGGAAACACCATATATTTT. Translating gives CASSPPRGAGNTIYF.

The CDR3 region has the DNA TGTGCCAGCAGCTCCTACAGGGGGCAAGGCTATGGCTACACCTTC. It yields the protein CASSSYRGQGYGYTF. The chain uses TRBV11-2 and TRBJ1-2; TRBD1 agrees at 9 bases. V was pared by 4 bases and J by 4 bases, with 7 bases of the junction left unmatched. This CDR3 spans 15 amino acids. Germline V gene lookup returns CDR1 SGHAT and CDR2 FQNNGV.

V gene TRBV6-5 combines with J gene TRBJ1-5; 8 bases agree with TRBD1. With V trimmed by 5 bases and J by 7 bases, 10 bases remained unmatched. The CDR3 has 15 residues. CDR1 and CDR2 from the germline V gene are MNHEY and SVGAGI. For the CDR3, the DNA is TGTGCCAGCAGTCCCTCGAGACAGGGGCGGCAGCCCCAGCATTTT. Its protein product is CASSPSRQGRQPQHF.

The chain links TRBV5-4 to TRBJ2-2; D may be TRBD2 (5 bases). The CDR3 loop spans 15 amino acids. The germline V gene has CDR1 SGHNT and CDR2 YYREEE (reference sequence). V lost 2 bases and J lost 4, with 12 bases in between. The CDR3 loop is CASSFFPRGTGELFF. The CDR3 nucleotides read TGTGCCAGCAGCTTCTTCCCTCGGGGCACCGGGGAGCTGTTTTTT.

The chain joins TRBV18 to TRBJ2-7; a weak D match, TRBD1 (5 bases). Trimming cost V 0 bases and J 2 bases, with 8 bases left between them. CDR1 KGHSH and CDR2 LQKENI come from the germline V gene. This CDR3 is built from 14 residues. The CDR3 protein is CASSPPRQPYEQYF. CDR3 coding DNA: TGTGCCAGCTCACCACCGAGACAGCCCTACGAGCAGTACTTC.

The rearrangement uses TRBV5-5 and TRBJ1-6; maybe TRBD1 (6 bases). This CDR3 contains 17 residues. Germline CDR1 reads SGHKS; CDR2 reads YYEKEE (reference sequence). Trimming pared 5 bases from V and 7 bases from J, leaving 22 bases between. CDR3 in amino acids: CASRSGQPYWGNSPLHF. In nucleotides, the CDR3 is TGTGCCAGCAGATCTGGACAGCCCTATTGGGGAAATTCACCCCTCCACTTT.

The rearrangement links TRBV6-2 or TRBV6-3 to TRBJ2-5; the match to TRBD1 covers 8 bases. Germline V CDR1 and CDR2: MNHEY, SVGEGT. CDR3 length: 16 residues. Trimming removed 6 bases from V and 5 bases from J; junction bases left unmatched: 14. The CDR3 region is CASSRRGQGARETQYF. The CDR3 DNA reads TGTGCCAGCAGCCGAAGGGGTCAGGGGGCGCGGGAGACCCAGTACTTC.

This rearrangement joins TRBV15 to TRBJ1-2, with 9 bases lining up with TRBD1. Germline-derived CDR1 and CDR2 are LNHNV and YYDKDF (reference sequence). The CDR3 runs to 14 residues. Trimming took 4 bases from V and 3 from J; bases not matched to a gene: 3. The CDR3 DNA reads as TGTGCCACCAGCACCCGACAGGGGGACTATGGCTACACCTTC. Its protein product is CATSTRQGDYGYTF.

The chain links TRBV5-4 to TRBJ1-4, with 7 bases identical to TRBD1. The CDR3 has 14 amino acids. V was clipped by 4 bases and J by 7 bases; unmatched bases: 7. The V gene's germline CDR1 is SGHNT and CDR2 YYREEE (reference sequence). CDR3 sequence (DNA): TGTGCCAGCAGCCCCGGACAGGAGCCTGAAAAACTGTTTTTT. Its translation: CASSPGQEPEKLFF.